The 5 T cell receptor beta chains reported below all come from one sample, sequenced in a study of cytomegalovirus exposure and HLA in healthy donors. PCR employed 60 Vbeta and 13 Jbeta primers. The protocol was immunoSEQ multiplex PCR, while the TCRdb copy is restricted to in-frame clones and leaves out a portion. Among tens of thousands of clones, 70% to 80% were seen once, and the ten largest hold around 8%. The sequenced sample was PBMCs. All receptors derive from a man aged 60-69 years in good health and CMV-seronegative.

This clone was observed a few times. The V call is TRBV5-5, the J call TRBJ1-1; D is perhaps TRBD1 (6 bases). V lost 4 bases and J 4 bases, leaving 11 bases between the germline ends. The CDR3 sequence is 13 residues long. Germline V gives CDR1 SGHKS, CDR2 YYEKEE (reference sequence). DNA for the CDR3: TGTGCCAGCAGCGTGCGGGGGCTCACTGAAGCTTTCTTT. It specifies CASSVRGLTEAFF. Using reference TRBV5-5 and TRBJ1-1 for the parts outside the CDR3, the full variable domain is DAGVTQSPTHLIKTRGQQVTLRCSPISGHKSVSWYQQVLGQGPQFIFQYYEKEERGRGNFPDRFSARQFPNYSSELNVNALLLGDSALYLCASSVRGLTEAFFGQGTRLTVV.

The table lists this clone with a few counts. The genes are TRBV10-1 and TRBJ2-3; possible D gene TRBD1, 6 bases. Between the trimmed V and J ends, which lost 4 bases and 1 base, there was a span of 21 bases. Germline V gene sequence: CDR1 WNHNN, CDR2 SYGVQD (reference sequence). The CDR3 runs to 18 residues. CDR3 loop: CASSVVVDPGQGTDTQYF. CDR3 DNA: TGCGCCAGCAGTGTGGTGGTGGATCCGGGACAAGGCACAGATACGCAGTATTTT.

CDR3 coding DNA: TGTGCCAGCAGACGACAGGGGAGTAGTGAAAAACTGTTTTTT. Translating it yields CASRRQGSSEKLFF. The chain recombines TRBV27 with TRBJ1-4, with 8 bases matching TRBD1. The junction had 7 bases not matched to a gene; V was cut back by 6 bases and J by 7 bases. The CDR3 spans 14 residues. CDR1 is MNHEY, CDR2 SMNVEV, per germline (reference sequence).

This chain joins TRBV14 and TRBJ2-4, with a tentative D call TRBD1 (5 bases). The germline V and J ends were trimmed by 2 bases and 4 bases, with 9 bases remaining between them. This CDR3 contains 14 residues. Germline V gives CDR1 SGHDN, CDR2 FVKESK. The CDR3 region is CASSQQGAKNIQYF. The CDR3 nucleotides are TGTGCCAGCAGCCAACAGGGCGCTAAAAACATTCAGTACTTC.

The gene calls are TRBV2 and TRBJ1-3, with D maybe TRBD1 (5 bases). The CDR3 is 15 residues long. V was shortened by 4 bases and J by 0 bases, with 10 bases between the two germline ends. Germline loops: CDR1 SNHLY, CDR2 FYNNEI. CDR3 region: CASSVTGTSGNTIYF. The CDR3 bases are TGTGCCAGCAGTGTAACAGGTACCTCTGGAAACACCATATATTTT.